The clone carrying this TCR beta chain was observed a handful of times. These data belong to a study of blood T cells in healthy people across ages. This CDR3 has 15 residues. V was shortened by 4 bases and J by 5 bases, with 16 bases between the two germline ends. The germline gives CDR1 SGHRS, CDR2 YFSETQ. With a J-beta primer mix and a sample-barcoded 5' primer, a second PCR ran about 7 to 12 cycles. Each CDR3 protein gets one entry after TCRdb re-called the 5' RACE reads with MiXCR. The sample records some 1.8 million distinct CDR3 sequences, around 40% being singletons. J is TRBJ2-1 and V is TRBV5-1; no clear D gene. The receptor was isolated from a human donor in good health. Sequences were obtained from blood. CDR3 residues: CASSPPPSPNNEQFF. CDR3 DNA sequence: TGCGCCAGCAGCCCCCCACCCAGTCCCAACAATGAGCAGTTCTTC.